These T cell receptor beta chains were read from a single sample in a study of blood T cell repertoires in COVID-19. The protocol was immunoSEQ multiplex PCR, while the TCRdb copy is restricted to in-frame clones and leaves out a portion. The sample holds 70,000 to 95,000 clones, roughly 79% seen once. Material: peripheral blood. Receptors were obtained from a human donor in a cohort sampled during active COVID-19. CDR3s include the opening cysteine and the closing phenylalanine or tryptophan. Rows may omit the clone size; those that give it use once, few, many or a size class.

v_call: TRBV18; j_call: TRBJ1-3; clone_size: -; cdr3_aa: CASSPSVLSGNTIYF
v_call: TRBV2; j_call: TRBJ1-5; clone_size: -; cdr3_aa: CASSESGLGNQPQHF
v_call: TRBV19; j_call: TRBJ1-1; clone_size: -; cdr3_aa: CASRTPPGQGNTEAFF
v_call: TRBV4-1; j_call: TRBJ2-3; clone_size: -; cdr3_aa: CASSQEPAGGTDTQYF
v_call: TRBV29-1; j_call: TRBJ2-1; clone_size: few; cdr3_aa: CSVDGGGRGEQFF
v_call: TRBV27; j_call: TRBJ2-3; clone_size: few; cdr3_aa: CASSSPNSQGNTQYF
v_call: TRBV5-1; j_call: TRBJ1-3; clone_size: once; cdr3_aa: CASSPGTGFRASGNTIYF
v_call: TRBV19; j_call: TRBJ1-6; clone_size: once; cdr3_aa: CASRGGSNSPLHF
v_call: TRBV7-3; j_call: TRBJ2-3; clone_size: -; cdr3_aa: CASSLTSGGGSSTDTQYF
v_call: TRBV19; j_call: TRBJ2-3; clone_size: -; cdr3_aa: CASRLAGAGSDTQYF
v_call: TRBV5-1; j_call: TRBJ1-1; clone_size: -; cdr3_aa: CASSLVGDNTEAFF
v_call: TRBV19; j_call: TRBJ1-1; clone_size: -; cdr3_aa: CASRPRGGMNTEAFF
v_call: TRBV12-3/TRBV12-4; j_call: TRBJ2-7; clone_size: -; cdr3_aa: CASSRGSSYEQYF
v_call: TRBV3-1/TRBV3-2; j_call: TRBJ2-7; clone_size: -; cdr3_aa: CASSQEAEQYF
v_call: TRBV9; j_call: TRBJ2-1; clone_size: -; cdr3_aa: CASSVGQSYNEQFF
v_call: TRBV19; j_call: TRBJ2-7; clone_size: -; cdr3_aa: CASSRTGIDEQYF
v_call: TRBV4-1; j_call: TRBJ2-1; clone_size: -; cdr3_aa: CASSPHLTRGQFF
v_call: TRBV7-8; j_call: TRBJ1-6; clone_size: -; cdr3_aa: CASSSSNSPLHF
v_call: TRBV30; j_call: TRBJ1-1; clone_size: -; cdr3_aa: CGWAAGANTEAFF
v_call: TRBV27; j_call: TRBJ1-1; clone_size: -; cdr3_aa: CASSHGTGWGNTEAFF
v_call: TRBV4-1; j_call: TRBJ2-5; clone_size: -; cdr3_aa: CASSQETSVEETQYF
v_call: TRBV18; j_call: TRBJ2-6; clone_size: -; cdr3_aa: CASSEGSGANVLTF
v_call: TRBV7-9; j_call: TRBJ1-5; clone_size: -; cdr3_aa: CASSLDRVQPQHF
v_call: TRBV5-1; j_call: TRBJ2-7; clone_size: -; cdr3_aa: CASSLSEPPYEQYF
v_call: TRBV18; j_call: TRBJ2-7; clone_size: -; cdr3_aa: CASSTSSGTGVLGAYEQYF
v_call: TRBV10-3; j_call: TRBJ2-3; clone_size: once; cdr3_aa: CAISNTGPDTQYF